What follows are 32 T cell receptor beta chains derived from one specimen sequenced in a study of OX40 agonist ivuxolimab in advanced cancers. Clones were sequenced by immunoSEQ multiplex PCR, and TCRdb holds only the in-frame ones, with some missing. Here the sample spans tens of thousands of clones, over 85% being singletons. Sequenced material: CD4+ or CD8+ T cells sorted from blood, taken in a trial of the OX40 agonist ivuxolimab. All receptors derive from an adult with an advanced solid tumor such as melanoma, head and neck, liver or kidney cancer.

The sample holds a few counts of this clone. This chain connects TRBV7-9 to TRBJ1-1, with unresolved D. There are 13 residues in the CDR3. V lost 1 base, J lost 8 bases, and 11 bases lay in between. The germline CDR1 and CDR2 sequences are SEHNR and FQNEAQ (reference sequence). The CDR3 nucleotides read TGTGCCAGCAGCTTAGTTTCCCAGACGGAAGCTTTCTTT. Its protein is CASSLVSQTEAFF.

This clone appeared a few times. The CDR3 DNA sequence: TGTGCCAGCAGTTTGGGGGGCACAAACATTCAGTACTTC. Its protein is CASSLGGTNIQYF. The chain combines TRBV28 with TRBJ2-4; D tentatively fits TRBD1 or TRBD2 (6 bases each). Looked up from germline, CDR1 is MDHEN and CDR2 is SYDVKM. With 3 bases removed from V and 6 bases from J, the gap between germline ends came to 9 bases. CDR3 length equals 13 residues. Together with reference TRBV28 and TRBJ2-4, the CDR3 gives the full variable domain: DVKVTQSSRYLVKRTGEKVFLECVQDMDHENMFWYRQDPGLGLRLIYFSYDVKMKEKGDIPEGYSVSREKKERFSLILESASTNQTSMYLCASSLGGTNIQYFGAGTRLSVL.

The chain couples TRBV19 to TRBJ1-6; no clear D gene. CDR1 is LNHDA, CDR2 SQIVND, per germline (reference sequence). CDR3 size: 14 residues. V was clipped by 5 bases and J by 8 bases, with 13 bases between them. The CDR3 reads CASSQDGPHSPLHF. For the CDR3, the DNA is TGTGCCAGTAGTCAGGACGGCCCCCATTCACCCCTCCACTTT.

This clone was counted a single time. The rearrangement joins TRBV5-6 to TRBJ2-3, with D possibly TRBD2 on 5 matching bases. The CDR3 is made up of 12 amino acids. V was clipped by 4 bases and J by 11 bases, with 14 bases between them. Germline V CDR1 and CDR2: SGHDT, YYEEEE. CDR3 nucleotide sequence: TGTGCCAGCAGCCTGGACTCTAAGTGGCAGTATTTT. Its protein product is CASSLDSKWQYF.

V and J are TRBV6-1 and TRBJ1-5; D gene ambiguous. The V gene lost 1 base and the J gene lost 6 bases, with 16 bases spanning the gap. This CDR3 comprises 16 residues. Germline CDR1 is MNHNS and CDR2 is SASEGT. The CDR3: CASSEVQLLVAQPQHF. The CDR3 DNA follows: TGTGCCAGCAGTGAAGTCCAGTTGTTAGTAGCTCAGCCCCAGCATTTT.

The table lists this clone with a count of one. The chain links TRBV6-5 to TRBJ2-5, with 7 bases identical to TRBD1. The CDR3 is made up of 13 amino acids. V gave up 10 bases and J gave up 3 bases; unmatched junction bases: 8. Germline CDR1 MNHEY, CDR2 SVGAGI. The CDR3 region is CATNRGWEETQYF. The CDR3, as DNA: TGTGCCACCAACAGGGGTTGGGAAGAGACCCAGTACTTC.

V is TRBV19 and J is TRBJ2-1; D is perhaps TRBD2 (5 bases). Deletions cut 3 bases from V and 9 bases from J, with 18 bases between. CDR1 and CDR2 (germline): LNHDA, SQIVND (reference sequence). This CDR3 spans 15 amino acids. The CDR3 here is CASSMRTRASGEQFF. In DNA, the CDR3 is TGTGCCAGTAGTATGAGGACCCGGGCAAGCGGTGAGCAGTTCTTC.

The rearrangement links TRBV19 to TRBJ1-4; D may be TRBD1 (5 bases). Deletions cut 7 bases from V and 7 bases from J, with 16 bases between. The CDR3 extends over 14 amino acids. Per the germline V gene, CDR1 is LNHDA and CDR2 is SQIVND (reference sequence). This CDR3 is CASKVGQGREKLFF. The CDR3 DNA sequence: TGTGCCAGTAAAGTGGGGCAGGGTCGTGAAAAACTGTTTTTT. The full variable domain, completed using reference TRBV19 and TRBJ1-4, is DGGITQSPKYLFRKEGQNVTLSCEQNLNHDAMYWYRQDPGQGLRLIYYSQIVNDFQKGDIAEGYSVSREKKESFPLTVTSAQKNPTAFYLCASKVGQGREKLFFGSGTQLSVL.

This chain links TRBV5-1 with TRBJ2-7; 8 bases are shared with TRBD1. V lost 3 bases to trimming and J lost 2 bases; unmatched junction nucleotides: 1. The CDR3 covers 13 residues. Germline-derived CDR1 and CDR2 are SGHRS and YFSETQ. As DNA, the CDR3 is TGCGCCAGCAGCTCGACAGGGGCCTACGAGCAGTACTTC. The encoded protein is CASSSTGAYEQYF.

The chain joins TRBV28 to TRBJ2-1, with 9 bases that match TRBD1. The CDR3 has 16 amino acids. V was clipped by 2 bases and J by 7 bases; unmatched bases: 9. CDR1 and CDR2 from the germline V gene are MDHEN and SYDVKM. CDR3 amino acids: CASSLGDRVIRNEQFF. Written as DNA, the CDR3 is TGTGCCAGCAGTTTAGGGGACAGGGTGATACGGAATGAGCAGTTCTTC.

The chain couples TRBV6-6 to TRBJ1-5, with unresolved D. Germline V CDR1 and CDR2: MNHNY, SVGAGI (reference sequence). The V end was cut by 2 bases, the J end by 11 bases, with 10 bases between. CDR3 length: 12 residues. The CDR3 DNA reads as TGTGCCAGCAGTTACCCAGAGACATCCCAGCATTTT. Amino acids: CASSYPETSQHF.

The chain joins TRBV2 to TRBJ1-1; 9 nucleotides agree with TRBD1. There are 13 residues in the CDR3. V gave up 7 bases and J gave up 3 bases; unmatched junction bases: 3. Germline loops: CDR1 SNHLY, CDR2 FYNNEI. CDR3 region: CASTWDRDTEAFF. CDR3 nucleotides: TGTGCCAGCACTTGGGACAGGGACACTGAAGCTTTCTTT.

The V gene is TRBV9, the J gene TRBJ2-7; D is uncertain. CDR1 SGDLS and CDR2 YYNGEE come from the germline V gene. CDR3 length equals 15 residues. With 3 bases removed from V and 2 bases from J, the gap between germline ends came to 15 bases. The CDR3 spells CASSANTISTYEQYF. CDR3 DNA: TGTGCCAGCAGCGCAAACACCATCAGCACCTACGAGCAGTACTTC. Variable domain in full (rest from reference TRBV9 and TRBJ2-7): DSGVTQTPKHLITATGQRVTLRCSPRSGDLSVYWYQQSLDQGLQFLIQYYNGEERAKGNILERFSAQQFPDLHSELNLSSLELGDSALYFCASSANTISTYEQYFGPGTRLTVT.

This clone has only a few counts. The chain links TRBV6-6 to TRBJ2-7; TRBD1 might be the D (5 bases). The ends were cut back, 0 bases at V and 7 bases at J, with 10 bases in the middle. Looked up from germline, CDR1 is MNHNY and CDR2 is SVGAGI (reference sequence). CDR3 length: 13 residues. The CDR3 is CASSYSPGFEQYF. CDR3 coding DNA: TGTGCCAGCAGTTACTCCCCAGGGTTTGAGCAGTACTTC.

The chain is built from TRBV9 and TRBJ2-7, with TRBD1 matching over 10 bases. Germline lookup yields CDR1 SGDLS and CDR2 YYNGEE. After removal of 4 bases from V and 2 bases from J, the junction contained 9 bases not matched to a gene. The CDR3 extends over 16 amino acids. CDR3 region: CASSLKGQGLPYEQYF. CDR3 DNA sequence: TGTGCCAGCAGCCTTAAGGGACAGGGGCTACCCTACGAGCAGTACTTC.

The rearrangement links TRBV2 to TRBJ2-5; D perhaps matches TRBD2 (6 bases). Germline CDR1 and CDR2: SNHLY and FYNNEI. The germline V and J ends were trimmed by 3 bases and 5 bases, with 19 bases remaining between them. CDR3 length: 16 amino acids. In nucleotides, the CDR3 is TGTGCCAGCAGTGAGACGTTACTGGCGGGACGGGAGACCCAGTACTTC. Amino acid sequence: CASSETLLAGRETQYF.

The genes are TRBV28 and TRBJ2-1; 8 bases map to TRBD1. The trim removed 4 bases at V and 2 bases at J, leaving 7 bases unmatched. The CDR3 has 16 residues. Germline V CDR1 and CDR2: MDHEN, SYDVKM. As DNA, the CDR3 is TGTGCCAGCAGTTCCTTTCAGGGGGCCACCTACAATGAGCAGTTCTTC. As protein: CASSSFQGATYNEQFF.

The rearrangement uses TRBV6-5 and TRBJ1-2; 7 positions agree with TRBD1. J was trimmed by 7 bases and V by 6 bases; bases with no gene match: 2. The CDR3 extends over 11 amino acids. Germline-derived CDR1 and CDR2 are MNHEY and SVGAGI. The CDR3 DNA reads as TGTGCCAGCAGACAGGGGTCTGGCTACACCTTC. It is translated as CASRQGSGYTF.

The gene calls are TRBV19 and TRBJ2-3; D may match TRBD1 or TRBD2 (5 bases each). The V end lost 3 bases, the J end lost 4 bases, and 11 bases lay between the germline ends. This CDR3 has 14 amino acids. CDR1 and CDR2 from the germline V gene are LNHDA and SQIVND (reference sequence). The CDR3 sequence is CASSIGTVADTQYF. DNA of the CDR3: TGTGCCAGTAGTATTGGGACCGTCGCAGATACGCAGTATTTT.

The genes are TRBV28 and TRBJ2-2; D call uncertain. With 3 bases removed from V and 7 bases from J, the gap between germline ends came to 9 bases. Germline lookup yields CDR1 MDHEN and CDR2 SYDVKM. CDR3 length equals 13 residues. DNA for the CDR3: TGTGCCAGCAGTTTTTCCCACATCGGGGAGCTGTTTTTT. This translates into CASSFSHIGELFF.

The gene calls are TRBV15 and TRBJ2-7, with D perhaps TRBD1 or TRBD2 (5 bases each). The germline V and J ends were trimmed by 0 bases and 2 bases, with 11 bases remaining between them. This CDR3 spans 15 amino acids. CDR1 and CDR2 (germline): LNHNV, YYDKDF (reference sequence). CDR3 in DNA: TGTGCCACCAGCAGAGAAATCGGGGCGACCTACGAGCAGTACTTC. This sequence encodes CATSREIGATYEQYF. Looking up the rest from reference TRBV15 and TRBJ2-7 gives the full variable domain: DAMVIQNPRYQVTQFGKPVTLSCSQTLNHNVMYWYQQKSSQAPKLLFHYYDKDFNNEADTPDNFQSRRPNTSFCFLDIRSPGLGDTAMYLCATSREIGATYEQYFGPGTRLTVT.

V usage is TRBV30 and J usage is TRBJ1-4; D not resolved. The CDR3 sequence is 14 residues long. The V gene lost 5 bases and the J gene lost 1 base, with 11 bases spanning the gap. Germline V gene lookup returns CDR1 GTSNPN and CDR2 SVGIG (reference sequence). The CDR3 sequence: CAWQRHGTNEKLFF. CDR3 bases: TGTGCCTGGCAGCGTCACGGAACTAATGAAAAACTGTTTTTT. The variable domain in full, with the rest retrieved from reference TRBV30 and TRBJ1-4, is SQTIHQWPATLVQPVGSPLSLECTVEGTSNPNLYWYRQAAGRGLQLLFYSVGIGQISSEVPQNLSASRPQDRQFILSSKKLLLSDSGFYLCAWQRHGTNEKLFFGSGTQLSVL.

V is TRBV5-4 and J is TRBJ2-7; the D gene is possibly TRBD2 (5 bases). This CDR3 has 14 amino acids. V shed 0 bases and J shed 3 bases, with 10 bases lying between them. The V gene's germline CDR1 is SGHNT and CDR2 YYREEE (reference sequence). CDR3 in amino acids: CASSLGTRGYEQYF. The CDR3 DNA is TGTGCCAGCAGCTTGGGGACTCGGGGCTACGAGCAGTACTTC.

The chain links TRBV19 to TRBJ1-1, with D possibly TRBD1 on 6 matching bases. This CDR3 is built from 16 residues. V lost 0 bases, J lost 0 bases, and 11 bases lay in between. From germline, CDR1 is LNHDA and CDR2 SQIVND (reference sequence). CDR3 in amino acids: CASSIDRDTLNTEAFF. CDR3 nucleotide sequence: TGTGCCAGTAGTATAGACCGGGACACCCTGAACACTGAAGCTTTCTTT.

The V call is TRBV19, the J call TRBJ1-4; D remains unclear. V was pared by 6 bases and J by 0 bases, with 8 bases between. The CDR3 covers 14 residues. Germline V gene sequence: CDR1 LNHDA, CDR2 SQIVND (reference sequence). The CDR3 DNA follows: TGTGCCAGTAGAATCGGGGCAACTAATGAAAAACTGTTTTTT. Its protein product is CASRIGATNEKLFF.

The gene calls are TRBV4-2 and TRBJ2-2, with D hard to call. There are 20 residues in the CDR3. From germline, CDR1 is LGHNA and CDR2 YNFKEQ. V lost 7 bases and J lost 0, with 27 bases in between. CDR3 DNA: TGTGCCAGCAAGAAGCAGGCCGCTCCGGGTAGCTCGGCGAACACCGGGGAGCTGTTTTTT. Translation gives CASKKQAAPGSSANTGELFF.

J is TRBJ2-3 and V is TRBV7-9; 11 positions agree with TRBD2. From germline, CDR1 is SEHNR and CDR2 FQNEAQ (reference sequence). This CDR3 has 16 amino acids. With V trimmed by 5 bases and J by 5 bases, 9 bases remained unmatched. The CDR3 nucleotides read TGTGCCAGCAGCCCGGGTACTAGCGGGAGTGGAGATACGCAGTATTTT. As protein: CASSPGTSGSGDTQYF.

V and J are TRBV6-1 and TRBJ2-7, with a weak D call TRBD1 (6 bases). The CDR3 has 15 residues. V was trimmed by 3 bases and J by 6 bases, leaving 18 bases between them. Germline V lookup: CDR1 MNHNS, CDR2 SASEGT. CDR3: CASSDLWGRKSEQYF. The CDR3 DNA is TGTGCCAGCAGTGACCTATGGGGGCGCAAGAGCGAGCAGTACTTC.

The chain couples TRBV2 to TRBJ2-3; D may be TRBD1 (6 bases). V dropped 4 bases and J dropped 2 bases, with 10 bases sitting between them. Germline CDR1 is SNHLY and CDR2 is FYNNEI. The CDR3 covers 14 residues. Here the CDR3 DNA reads TGTGCCAGCAGTGTACAGGGTGCCACAGATACGCAGTATTTT. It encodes CASSVQGATDTQYF.

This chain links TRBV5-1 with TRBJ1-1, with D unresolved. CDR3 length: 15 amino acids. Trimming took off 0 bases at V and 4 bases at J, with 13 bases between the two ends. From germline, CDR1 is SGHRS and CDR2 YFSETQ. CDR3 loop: CASSLEEGLGTEAFF. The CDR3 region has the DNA TGCGCCAGCAGCTTGGAAGAGGGCCTTGGCACTGAAGCTTTCTTT.

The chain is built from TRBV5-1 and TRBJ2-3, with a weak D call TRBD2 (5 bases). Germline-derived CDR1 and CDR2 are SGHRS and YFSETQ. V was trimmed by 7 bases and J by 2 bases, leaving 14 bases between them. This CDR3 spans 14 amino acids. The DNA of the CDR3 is TGCGCCAGCCGCGCGCTAGCCTCCACAGATACGCAGTATTTT. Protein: CASRALASTDTQYF.

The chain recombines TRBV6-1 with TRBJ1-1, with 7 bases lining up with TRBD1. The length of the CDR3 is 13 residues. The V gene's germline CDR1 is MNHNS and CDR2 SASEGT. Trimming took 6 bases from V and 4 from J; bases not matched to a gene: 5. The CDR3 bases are TGTGCCAGCAGACCAAACAGGGGCACTGAAGCTTTCTTT. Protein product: CASRPNRGTEAFF.